This T cell receptor (beta chain) was obtained from a study of spatial heterogeneity in lung cancer. The time point was: sample taken at primary tumor resection. Trimming stripped 8 bases from V and 5 bases from J, with 10 bases between. The CDR3 contains 13 residues. Germline loops: CDR1 SNHLY, CDR2 FYNNEI. TCRdb redid the calling of the 5' RACE reads with MiXCR, one entry per CDR3 protein. The table has more than 60,000 distinct CDR3 sequences, about 6.6% seen once. The chain joins TRBV2 to TRBJ1-6, with D unclear. The TCR was taken from a female donor with early-stage non-small cell lung cancer. The sequencing here drew on PBMCs, taken at surgery. CDR3 region: CASFPGHNSPLHF. The CDR3 DNA reads TGTGCCAGCTTTCCCGGACATAATTCACCCCTCCACTTT. Together with reference TRBV2 and TRBJ1-6, the CDR3 gives the full variable domain: EPEVTQTPSHQVTQMGQEVILRCVPISNHLYFYWYRQILGQKVEFLVSFYNNEISEKSEIFDDQFSVERPDGSNFTLKIRSTKLEDSAMYFCASFPGHNSPLHFGNGTRLTVT.